This T cell receptor (beta chain) was identified during a study of blood T cell repertoires in COVID-19. Overall study context: Spain, Italy and the United States supplied samples that represented acute and convalescent COVID-19.

The authors' processing: Reference gene primer amplification yielded estimated nucleated cell counts. The table came from immunoSEQ multiplex PCR; TCRdb's copy has only in-frame clones and leaves some out. That table supplies the V and J calls and clone size; D and trimming were determined from the DNA. Among approximately 500,000 clones, 75% to 90% were seen once, and the ten largest hold approximately 3.2%. To note about this clone: Other DNA variants within this sample encode the same CDR3.

This clonotype was sampled from a human donor in a cohort sampled during active COVID-19. The sample consisted of peripheral blood.

CDR3 sequence reads: CASSRTSGSYEQYF. As DNA, the CDR3 is TGTGCCAGCAGCAGGACTAGCGGCTCCTACGAGCAGTACTTC. The V and J genes are TRBV7-2 and TRBJ2-7; 10 nucleotides agree with TRBD2. This CDR3 has 14 residues. Germline loops: CDR1 SGHTA, CDR2 FQGNSA. The V gene end was trimmed by 5 bases and the J gene end by 0 bases; junction bases not matched to a gene: 1.